A selection of T cell receptor beta chains follows, all from one sample in a study of sequential checkpoint blockade in melanoma. Libraries were prepared by immunoSEQ multiplex PCR; TCRdb keeps only in-frame clonotypes and omits some of them. The data show 32,000 or so clones, 82% seen once. Sequenced material: CD8+ T cells sorted from blood (inferred from file names), taken from a patient given nivolumab and ipilimumab in sequence. The receptors come from a human donor with melanoma. The CDR3 runs from the conserved cysteine through the conserved F or W.

v_call cdr3_aa
TRBV6-1 CASLSFNNNSPLHF
TRBV7-6 CASSSTPQGDTSYGYTF
TRBV10-3 CAISEGQIINSNQPQHF
TRBV13 CASSLGGNTEAFF
TRBV19 CASMGAGYYQPQHF
TRBV4-1 CASGSGRLNTEAFF
TRBV5-1 CASSLSLPGQGYEQYF
TRBV7-9 CASSLDISYEQYF
TRBV5-4 CASSPGTGGRSPLHF
TRBV28 CASSRAGDSSYEQYF
TRBV9 CASSVVGTASGNTIYF
TRBV10-3 CAARSLDRGLTDTQYF
TRBV2 CASSEWDSKANQPQHF
TRBV6-1 CASSESGGSPFYEQYF
TRBV7-2 CASSFVSGTGYNQPQHF
TRBV7-8 CASSSTGNSYEQYF
TRBV28 CASSLQGWDYGYTF
TRBV11-2 CASSLEGRAPVLDEQFF
TRBV4-1 CASSHRYNQPQHF
TRBV9 CASSVGGGAYGYTF
TRBV6-5 CASSYSGLPLEQYF
TRBV2 CASSTPGGHTNTGELFF
TRBV19 CASSMGEAWPGIQETQYF
TRBV27 CASSPDGIYTQYF
TRBV27 CASSFLGQGSYEQYF
TRBV7-9 CASSLRVYEQYF
TRBV6-5 CASSYGQALQETQYF
TRBV19 CASSITGGTSEAFF
TRBV7-2 CASSLYRNEQYF
TRBV11-3 CASSYFNEQYF
TRBV9 CASSAGTGITEAFF
TRBV15 CATSIYRDLLSDTQYF